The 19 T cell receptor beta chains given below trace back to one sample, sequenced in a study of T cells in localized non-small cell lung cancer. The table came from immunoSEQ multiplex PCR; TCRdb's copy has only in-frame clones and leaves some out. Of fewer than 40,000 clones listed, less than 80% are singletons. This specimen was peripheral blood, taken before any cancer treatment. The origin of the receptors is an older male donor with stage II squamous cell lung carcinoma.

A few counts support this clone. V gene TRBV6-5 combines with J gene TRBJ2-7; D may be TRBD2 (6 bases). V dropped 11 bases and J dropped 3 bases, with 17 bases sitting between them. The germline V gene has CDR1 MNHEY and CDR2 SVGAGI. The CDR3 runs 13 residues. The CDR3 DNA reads TGTGCCGTGGGGATCGGAGGGAGCTACGAGCAGTACTTC. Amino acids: CAVGIGGSYEQYF.

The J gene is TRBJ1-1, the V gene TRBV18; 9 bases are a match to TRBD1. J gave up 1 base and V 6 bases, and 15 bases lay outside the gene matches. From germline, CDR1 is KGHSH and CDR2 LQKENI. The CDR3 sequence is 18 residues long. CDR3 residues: CASSQITGGKGENTEAFF. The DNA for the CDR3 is TGTGCCAGCTCTCAAATTACAGGGGGCAAAGGGGAGAACACTGAAGCTTTCTTT.

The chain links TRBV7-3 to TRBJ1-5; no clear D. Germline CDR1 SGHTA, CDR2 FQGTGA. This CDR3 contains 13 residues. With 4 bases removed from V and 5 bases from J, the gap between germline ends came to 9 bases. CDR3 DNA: TGTGCCAGCAGCTCCTTCCCTTATCAGCCCCAGCATTTT. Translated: CASSSFPYQPQHF.

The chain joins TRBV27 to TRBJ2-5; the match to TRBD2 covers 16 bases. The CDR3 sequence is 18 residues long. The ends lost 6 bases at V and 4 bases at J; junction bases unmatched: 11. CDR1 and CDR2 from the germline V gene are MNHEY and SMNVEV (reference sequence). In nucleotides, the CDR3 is TGTGCCAGCAGCACCGAGGGACTAGCGGGGGGGCCTCCAGAGACCCAGTACTTC. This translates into CASSTEGLAGGPPETQYF.

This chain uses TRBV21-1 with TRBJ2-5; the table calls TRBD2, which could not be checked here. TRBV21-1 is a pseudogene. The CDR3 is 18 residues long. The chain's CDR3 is CASSKEPGLDLCQETQYF. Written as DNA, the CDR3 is TGTGCCAGCAGCAAGGAGCCGGGACTAGATTTATGCCAAGAGACCCAGTACTTC.

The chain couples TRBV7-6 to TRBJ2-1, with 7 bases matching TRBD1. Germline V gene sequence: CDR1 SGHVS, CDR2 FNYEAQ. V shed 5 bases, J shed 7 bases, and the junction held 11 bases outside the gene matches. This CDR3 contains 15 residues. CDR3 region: CASSPVLARGNEQFF. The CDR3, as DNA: TGTGCCAGCAGCCCCGTCCTGGCCAGGGGGAATGAGCAGTTCTTC.

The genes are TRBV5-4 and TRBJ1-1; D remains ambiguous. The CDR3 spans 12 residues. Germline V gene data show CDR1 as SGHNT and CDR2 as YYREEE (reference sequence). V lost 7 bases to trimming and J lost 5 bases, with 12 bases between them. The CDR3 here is CASEFGSTEAFF. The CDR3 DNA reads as TGTGCCAGCGAGTTCGGTTCGACTGAAGCTTTCTTT.

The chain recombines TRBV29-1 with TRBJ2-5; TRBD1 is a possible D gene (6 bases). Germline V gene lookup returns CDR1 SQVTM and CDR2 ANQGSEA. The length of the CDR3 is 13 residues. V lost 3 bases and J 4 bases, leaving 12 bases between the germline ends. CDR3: CSVDVGASETQYF. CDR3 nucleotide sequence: TGCAGCGTTGATGTGGGGGCCTCAGAGACCCAGTACTTC.

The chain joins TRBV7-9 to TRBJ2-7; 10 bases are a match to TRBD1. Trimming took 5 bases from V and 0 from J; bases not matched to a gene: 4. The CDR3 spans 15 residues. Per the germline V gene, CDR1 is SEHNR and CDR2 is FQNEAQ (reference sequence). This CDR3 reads CASSVRDRGSYEQYF. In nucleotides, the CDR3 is TGTGCCAGCAGCGTCCGGGACAGGGGCTCCTACGAGCAGTACTTC.

CDR3 coding DNA: TGTGCCAGCAGCTTAGGTTCCAGGCGCGAGCAGTACTTC. Amino acids: CASSLGSRREQYF. This rearrangement joins TRBV7-2 to TRBJ2-7, with D unclear. The CDR3 consists of 13 residues. CDR1 and CDR2 (germline): SGHTA, FQGNSA. Trimming removed 1 base at V and 6 bases at J, with 10 bases between.

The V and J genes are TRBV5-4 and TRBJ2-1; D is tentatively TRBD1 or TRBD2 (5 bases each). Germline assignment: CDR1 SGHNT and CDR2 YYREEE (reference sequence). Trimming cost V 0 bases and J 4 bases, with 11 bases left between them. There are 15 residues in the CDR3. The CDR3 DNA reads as TGTGCCAGCAGCTTGGGTCAGGGAGTATACAATGAGCAGTTCTTC. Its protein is CASSLGQGVYNEQFF. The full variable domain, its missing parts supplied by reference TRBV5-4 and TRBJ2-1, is ETGVTQSPTHLIKTRGQQVTLRCSSQSGHNTVSWYQQALGQGPQFIFQYYREEENGRGNFPPRFSGLQFPNYSSELNVNALELDDSALYLCASSLGQGVYNEQFFGPGTRLTVL.

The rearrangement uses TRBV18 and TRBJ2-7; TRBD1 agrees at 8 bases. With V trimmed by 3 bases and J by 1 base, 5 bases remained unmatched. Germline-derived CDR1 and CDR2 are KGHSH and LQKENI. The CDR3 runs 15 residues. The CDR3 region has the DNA TGTGCCAGCTCACCTTACGGACAGGGATCCTACGAGCAGTACTTC. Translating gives CASSPYGQGSYEQYF.

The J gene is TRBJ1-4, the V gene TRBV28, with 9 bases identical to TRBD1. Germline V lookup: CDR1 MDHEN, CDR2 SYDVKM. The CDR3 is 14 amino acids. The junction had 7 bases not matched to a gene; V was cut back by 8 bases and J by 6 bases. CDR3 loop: CASSKQGADEKLFF. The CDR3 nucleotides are TGTGCCAGCTCGAAACAGGGGGCCGATGAAAAACTGTTTTTT.

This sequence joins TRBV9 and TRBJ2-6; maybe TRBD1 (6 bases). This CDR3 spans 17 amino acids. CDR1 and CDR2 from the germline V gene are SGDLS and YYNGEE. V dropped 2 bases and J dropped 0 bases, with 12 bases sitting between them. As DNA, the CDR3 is TGTGCCAGCAGCGTCTGGACAGAAGTCTCTGGGGCCAACGTCCTGACTTTC. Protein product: CASSVWTEVSGANVLTF.

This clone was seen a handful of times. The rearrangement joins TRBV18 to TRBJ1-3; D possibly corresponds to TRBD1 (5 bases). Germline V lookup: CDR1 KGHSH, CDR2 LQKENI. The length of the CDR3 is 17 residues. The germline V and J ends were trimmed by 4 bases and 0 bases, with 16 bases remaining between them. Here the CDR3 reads CASSRTGTASSGNTIYF. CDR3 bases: TGTGCCAGCTCACGTACCGGGACCGCCAGCTCTGGAAACACCATATATTTT.

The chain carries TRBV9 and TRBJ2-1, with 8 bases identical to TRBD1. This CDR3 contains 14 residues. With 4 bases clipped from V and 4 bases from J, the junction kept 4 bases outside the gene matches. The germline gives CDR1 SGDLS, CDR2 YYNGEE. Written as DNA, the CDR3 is TGTGCCAGCAGCAGAGGGGACAGGTACAATGAGCAGTTCTTC. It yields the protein CASSRGDRYNEQFF.

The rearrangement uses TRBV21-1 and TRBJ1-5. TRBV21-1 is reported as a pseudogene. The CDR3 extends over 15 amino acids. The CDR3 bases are TGTGCCAGCAGCGAGTGGAGGCTACATCGAAGGCCCCAGCATTTT. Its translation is CASSEWRLHRRPQHF.

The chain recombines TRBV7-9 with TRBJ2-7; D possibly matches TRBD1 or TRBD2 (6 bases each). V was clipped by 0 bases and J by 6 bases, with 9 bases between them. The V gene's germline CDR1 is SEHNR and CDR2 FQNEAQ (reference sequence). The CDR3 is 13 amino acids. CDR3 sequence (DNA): TGTGCCAGCAGCTTAGCCGGGGGCGGCGAGCAGTACTTC. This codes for CASSLAGGGEQYF.

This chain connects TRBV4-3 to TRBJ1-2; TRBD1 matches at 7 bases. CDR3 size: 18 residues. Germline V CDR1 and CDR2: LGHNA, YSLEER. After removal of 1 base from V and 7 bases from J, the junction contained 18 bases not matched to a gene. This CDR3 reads CASSQGRTGRRGTLGYTF. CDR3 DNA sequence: TGCGCCAGCAGCCAAGGACGGACAGGCCGACGCGGAACCCTTGGCTACACCTTC.